A single sample is the source of the 14 T cell receptor beta chains below, sequenced in a study of blood T cell repertoires in COVID-19 (dated by TCRdb to 2018 to 2020). The library was built by means of the immunoSEQ multiplex PCR assay. The table comes from immuneACCESS by way of TCRdb, which keeps in-frame sequences with V and J called. Part of the clones is missing from these tables; in studies checked, under half for an unresolved V gene and the rest for unknown reasons. In all, the sample holds approximately 380,000 clones, and roughly 92% of those were seen once. Together, the top ten hold roughly 0.9% of the sample. The sequenced sample was PBMCs or T cells enriched from blood (not recorded which). These receptors were taken from a woman in her forties who had been exposed to COVID-19.

The rearrangement links TRBV10-3 to TRBJ2-2; tentatively, D is TRBD1 (5 bases). The CDR3 covers 14 residues. Germline values: CDR1 ENHRY, CDR2 SYGVKD. Between the trimmed V and J ends, which lost 5 bases and 7 bases, there was a span of 14 bases. The CDR3 coding sequence is TGTGCCATCAGTCTCTTACAAGGGGACGGGGAGCTGTTTTTT. Translating gives CAISLLQGDGELFF.

The chain combines TRBV19 with TRBJ2-3, with 7 bases identical to TRBD2. The CDR3 sequence is 15 residues long. Germline CDR1 LNHDA, CDR2 SQIVND (reference sequence). The V and J ends lost 10 bases and 3 bases, in that order; junction bases with no gene match: 13. Written as DNA, the CDR3 is TGTGCCACTACCCAGACTAGCTTCTCAACAGATACGCAGTATTTT. This codes for CATTQTSFSTDTQYF.

V is TRBV15 and J is TRBJ1-1; no firm D call. The germline V gene has CDR1 LNHNV and CDR2 YYDKDF (reference sequence). This CDR3 has 14 amino acids. Trimming stripped 6 bases from V and 8 bases from J, with 19 bases between. In DNA form, the CDR3 reads TGTGCCACCAGTCGGAGGTGGGGAGTTGGAGAAGCTTTCTTT. It yields the protein CATSRRWGVGEAFF.

CDR3 in amino acids: CASRPGWTGGNTEAFF. The DNA of the CDR3 is TGTGCCAGCAGACCGGGTTGGACAGGGGGGAACACTGAAGCTTTCTTT. The chain couples TRBV6-6 to TRBJ1-1, with 10 bases lining up with TRBD1. The CDR3 runs to 16 residues. After removal of 6 bases from V and 1 base from J, the junction contained 8 bases not matched to a gene. The germline V gene encodes CDR1 MNHNY and CDR2 SVGAGI (reference sequence).

Only one count was recorded for this clone. The chain employs TRBV5-8 and TRBJ2-7, with TRBD1 matching over 7 bases. V lost 6 bases and J lost 0; bases outside the gene matches: 9. The CDR3 extends over 15 amino acids. Germline V lookup: CDR1 SGHTS, CDR2 YDEGEE. CDR3 bases: TGTGCCAGCACCCCTTGGGCAGGGGGCTCCTACGAGCAGTACTTC. This codes for CASTPWAGGSYEQYF. The full variable domain, rest sourced from reference TRBV5-8 and TRBJ2-7, is EAGVTQSPTHLIKTRGQQATLRCSPISGHTSVYWYQQALGLGLQFLLWYDEGEERNRGNFPPRFSGRQFPNYSSELNVNALELEDSALYLCASTPWAGGSYEQYFGPGTRLTVT.

This chain connects TRBV5-1 to TRBJ2-7, with TRBD1 matching 8 bases. The CDR3 runs 16 residues. CDR1 and CDR2 from the germline V gene are SGHRS and YFSETQ. Trimming took 3 bases from V and 6 from J; bases not matched to a gene: 14. CDR3 residues: CASSYSPGQEISEQYF. The CDR3 DNA is TGCGCCAGCAGCTACTCGCCGGGACAGGAGATATCCGAGCAGTACTTC.

V gene TRBV7-2 combines with J gene TRBJ2-1, with 12 positions matching TRBD1. The germline V gene encodes CDR1 SGHTA and CDR2 FQGNSA. Germline trimming cut 5 bases from V and 9 bases from J; bases unmatched to any gene: 11. This CDR3 comprises 16 residues. CDR3 sequence (DNA): TGTGCCAGCAGCCCTCTCTCCGGGACAGGGGGCGGTGAGCAGTTCTTC. Translated: CASSPLSGTGGGEQFF. Complete variable domain (other parts from reference TRBV7-2 and TRBJ2-1): GAGVSQSPSNKVTEKGKDVELRCDPISGHTALYWYRQSLGQGLEFLIYFQGNSAPDKSGLPSDRFSAERTGGSVSTLTIQRTQQEDSAVYLCASSPLSGTGGGEQFFGPGTRLTVL.

The V call is TRBV2, the J call TRBJ2-7; D not certain. CDR3 size: 13 residues. Germline loops: CDR1 SNHLY, CDR2 FYNNEI. V was shortened by 6 bases and J by 0 bases, with 9 bases between the two germline ends. The CDR3 bases are TGTGCCAGCAGCAGGCGACCCTCCTACGAGCAGTACTTC. Amino acid sequence: CASSRRPSYEQYF.

The rearrangement uses TRBV9 and TRBJ2-3; 8 bases line up with TRBD2. V was clipped by 3 bases and J by 2 bases; unmatched bases: 14. Germline V lookup: CDR1 SGDLS, CDR2 YYNGEE. This CDR3 region has 18 residues. The CDR3 bases are TGTGCCAGCAGCGCCGGGGAACTAGCGGAAACCCCCACAGATACGCAGTATTTT. This translates into CASSAGELAETPTDTQYF.

The count of this clone is one. The chain links TRBV6-5 to TRBJ2-1, with 10 nucleotides matching TRBD2. V lost 7 bases, J lost 2 bases, and 2 bases stayed unmatched. This CDR3 contains 14 residues. The germline CDR1 and CDR2 sequences are MNHEY and SVGAGI. For the CDR3, the DNA is TGTGCCAGCACGCTAGCGGGAGCCTACAATGAGCAGTTCTTC. Its translation is CASTLAGAYNEQFF.

The genes are TRBV30 and TRBJ1-2; 9 nucleotides line up with TRBD1. CDR3 length equals 13 residues. The V gene's germline CDR1 is GTSNPN and CDR2 SVGIG (reference sequence). The junction had 3 bases not matched to a gene; V was cut back by 2 bases and J by 5 bases. The DNA of the CDR3 is TGTGCCTGGAGTCTACAGGGGGCTTATGGCTACACCTTC. It encodes CAWSLQGAYGYTF.

The rearrangement uses TRBV5-4 and TRBJ1-1, with 7 bases lining up with TRBD1. The junction had 10 bases not matched to a gene; V was cut back by 4 bases and J by 4 bases. Germline values: CDR1 SGHNT, CDR2 YYREEE (reference sequence). The CDR3 has 15 residues. The CDR3 protein is CASSPSDRVSTEAFF. The CDR3 coding sequence is TGTGCCAGCAGCCCTTCCGACAGGGTGAGCACTGAAGCTTTCTTT.

This chain links TRBV5-5 with TRBJ1-4, with D hard to call. V gave up 0 bases and J gave up 8 bases, with 11 bases separating them. The CDR3 has 14 amino acids. CDR1 SGHKS and CDR2 YYEKEE come from the germline V gene (reference sequence). As DNA, the CDR3 is TGTGCCAGCAGCTTGGGGGTATCGGGAGAAAAACTGTTTTTT. Translating it yields CASSLGVSGEKLFF.

This rearrangement joins TRBV7-2 to TRBJ2-3, with 13 nucleotides matching TRBD2. Germline loops: CDR1 SGHTA, CDR2 FQGNSA. V lost 0 bases and J lost 3; bases outside the gene matches: 0. CDR3 length: 16 residues. CDR3 protein: CASSLATSGRTDTQYF. In DNA, the CDR3 is TGTGCCAGCAGCTTAGCGACTAGCGGGAGGACAGATACGCAGTATTTT.